These 19 T cell receptor beta chains share one sample of origin, sequenced in a study of CD8+CD57+ T cells in acquired aplastic anemia (dated by TCRdb to the late 2010s). The listed sequencing device is Illumina HiSeq 2000. TCR beta VDJ combination and CDR3 sequence profiling used genomic DNA as the template. TCRdb cleaned the public reads at Q25 with fastp, built clones with MiXCR and kept in-frame beta chains. Rows with one shared CDR3 protein collapse into an entry with the most common genes and DNA. This sample has about 220,000 distinct CDR3 sequences in its table, and 30% to 35% of those were observed once. The ten most abundant clones make up 1% to 1.3% of the sample. The sequenced material came from sorted CD4+, CD8+, or CD8+CD57+ T cells (not recorded which) from PBMCs. Source of these receptors: a human donor in good health, serving as a control.

This clonotype was recorded a few times. The gene calls are TRBV25-1 and TRBJ2-7; 7 nucleotides agree with TRBD2. V lost 8 bases, J lost 5 bases, and 9 bases stayed unmatched. CDR3 length: 13 amino acids. The germline V gene has CDR1 MGHDK and CDR2 SYGVNS. The CDR3 DNA reads as TGTGCCAGCTCACCGGGACTAAGCCACGAGCAGTACTTC. Protein: CASSPGLSHEQYF.

The table lists this clonotype with many counts. This chain joins TRBV19 and TRBJ2-3; weak D call: TRBD2 (5 bases). From germline, CDR1 is LNHDA and CDR2 SQIVND (reference sequence). Trimming took off 7 bases at V and 4 bases at J, with 18 bases between the two ends. The CDR3 covers 15 residues. DNA for the CDR3: TGTGCCAGTACCTCCCCGGGTCTCGGGGCAGATACGCAGTATTTT. This gives the protein CASTSPGLGADTQYF.

J is TRBJ2-7 and V is TRBV25-1; perhaps TRBD2 as D (6 bases). The CDR3 contains 13 residues. V dropped 4 bases and J dropped 7 bases, with 14 bases sitting between them. Germline assignment: CDR1 MGHDK and CDR2 SYGVNS. CDR3 coding DNA: TGTGCCAGCAGTGTTGCGGGATGGAGGGAGCAGTACTTC. It specifies CASSVAGWREQYF.

The sample holds many counts of this clonotype. The chain links TRBV2 to TRBJ1-5; 8 nucleotides agree with TRBD1. Losses at the gene ends were 8 bases for V and 2 bases for J; bases not matched to a gene: 8. The CDR3 contains 15 residues. CDR1 and CDR2 from the germline V gene are SNHLY and FYNNEI. The CDR3 bases are TGTGCCAGCGGAAAACAGGGGGAGGGCAATCAGCCCCAGCATTTT. Translation gives CASGKQGEGNQPQHF. The whole variable domain, remainder taken from reference TRBV2 and TRBJ1-5, is EPEVTQTPSHQVTQMGQEVILRCVPISNHLYFYWYRQILGQKVEFLVSFYNNEISEKSEIFDDQFSVERPDGSNFTLKIRSTKLEDSAMYFCASGKQGEGNQPQHFGDGTRLSIL.

This clonotype was seen a single time. The genes are TRBV7-3 and TRBJ1-4; D uncertain. Germline CDR1 is SGHTA and CDR2 is FQGTGA. The CDR3 covers 14 residues. The ends were cut back, 5 bases at V and 8 bases at J, with 15 bases in the middle. CDR3 DNA: TGTGCCAGCAGCCCATCCCTGTTAGAGGAAAAACTGTTTTTT. It yields the protein CASSPSLLEEKLFF.

As concerns this clonotype: Given a much more abundant clone one base away, this may be a read error. The rearrangement uses TRBV7-2 and TRBJ1-2; tentatively, D is TRBD1 (5 bases). Germline lookup yields CDR1 SGHTA and CDR2 FQGNSA. The CDR3 contains 16 residues. CDR3 amino acids: CASRLAGSGRNYGYTF. The CDR3 DNA reads as TGTGCCAGCCGCTTAGCTGGTTCAGGGCGGAACTATGGCTACACCTTC. The whole variable domain, remainder taken from reference TRBV7-2 and TRBJ1-2, is GAGVSQSPSNKVTEKGKDVELRCDPISGHTALYWYRQSLGQGLEFLIYFQGNSAPDKSGLPSDRFSAERTGGSVSTLTIQRTQQEDSAVYLCASRLAGSGRNYGYTFGSGTRLTVV.

In DNA, the CDR3 is TGCAGCGTACCAAGGACAGGCGAATATGGCTACACCTTC. It yields the protein CSVPRTGEYGYTF. The chain employs TRBV29-1 and TRBJ1-2; 7 bases match TRBD1. CDR1 is SQVTM and CDR2 is ANQGSEA in the germline V gene. The CDR3 covers 13 residues. J lost 5 bases, V lost 6 bases, and 9 bases had no gene match.

Of note for this clonotype: This sequence may be a read error, since a much larger clone differs from it by one base. CDR3 in amino acids: CASSFQVTNSPLHF. The CDR3 bases are TGTGCCAGCAGCTTTCAGGTGACGAATTCACCCCTCCACTTT. The gene calls are TRBV7-9 and TRBJ1-6; D uncertain. The CDR3 totals 14 residues. The germline V gene has CDR1 SEHNR and CDR2 FQNEAQ (reference sequence). With 3 bases removed from V and 7 bases from J, the gap between germline ends came to 10 bases.

This clonotype was seen at least ten times. CDR3 loop: CASSLGQGETQYF. CDR3 DNA sequence: TGTGCCAGCAGCTTAGGACAAGGGGAGACCCAGTACTTC. The chain combines TRBV7-3 with TRBJ2-5; a possible D gene is TRBD1 (5 bases). Germline assignment: CDR1 SGHTA and CDR2 FQGTGA. Trimming stripped 2 bases from V and 5 bases from J, with 9 bases between. CDR3 length equals 13 residues.

CDR3 sequence: CASRGPGGGRDQPQHF. CDR3 coding DNA: TGTGCCAGCAGGGGGCCAGGGGGCGGGCGGGATCAGCCCCAGCATTTT. V usage is TRBV12-3 or TRBV12-4 and J usage is TRBJ1-5; 8 bases line up with TRBD1. CDR3 size: 16 residues. J was trimmed by 5 bases and V by 6 bases; bases with no gene match: 12.

This chain links TRBV10-3 with TRBJ2-5; 7 bases are a match to TRBD1. CDR3 length: 15 residues. Trimming at V came to 10 bases and at J to 0 bases, leaving 11 bases not matched to a gene. Germline V gives CDR1 ENHRY, CDR2 SYGVKD. In DNA form, the CDR3 reads TGTGCCAGCAGACTCACCGGACAGGACCAAGAGACCCAGTACTTC. It specifies CASRLTGQDQETQYF.

This clonotype has a handful of counts. The chain carries TRBV4-1 and TRBJ1-2; D is ambiguous. The germline CDR1 and CDR2 sequences are MGHRA and YSYEKL. Trimming pared 2 bases from V and 4 bases from J, leaving 14 bases between. CDR3 size: 15 residues. In nucleotides, the CDR3 is TGCGCCAGCAGCCAACGCCCTGACGGCGGCTATGGCTACACCTTC. Residues: CASSQRPDGGYGYTF.

The rearrangement uses TRBV18 and TRBJ1-2; possibly TRBD1 for D (5 bases). The V and J ends lost 3 bases and 4 bases respectively, with 18 bases between them. The CDR3 spans 16 residues. CDR1 and CDR2 from the germline V gene are KGHSH and LQKENI. The CDR3 region is CASSPELGDKIYGYTF. The CDR3 DNA reads TGTGCCAGCTCACCGGAATTGGGGGATAAGATCTATGGCTACACCTTC.

The chain employs TRBV7-8 and TRBJ1-3; D is possibly TRBD1 (5 bases). V gave up 5 bases and J gave up 8 bases, with 10 bases separating them. Germline CDR1 is SGHVS and CDR2 is FQNEAQ. CDR3 length: 12 residues. CDR3 region: CASSRGGDTIYF. DNA for the CDR3: TGTGCCAGCAGCCGGGGGGGTGACACCATATATTTT. Supplemented by reference TRBV7-8 and TRBJ1-3, the full variable domain reads GAGVSQSPRYKVAKRGQDVALRCDPISGHVSLFWYQQALGQGPEFLTYFQNEAQLDKSGLPSDRFFAERPEGSVSTLKIQRTQQEDSAVYLCASSRGGDTIYFGEGSWLTVV.

The chain uses TRBV12-3 or TRBV12-4 and TRBJ2-1; D ambiguous. This CDR3 comprises 16 residues. V was pared by 0 bases and J by 8 bases, with 17 bases between. The CDR3 region is CASSLALSMRSDEQFF. The CDR3 DNA is TGTGCCAGCAGTTTAGCGCTGAGTATGAGATCCGATGAGCAGTTCTTC.

This clonotype appeared a few times. CDR3 coding DNA: TGTGCCAGCAGCTTGGTAACGAACCACGAGCAGTACTTC. Translating it yields CASSLVTNHEQYF. This chain links TRBV11-2 with TRBJ2-7; no reliable D call. Deletions cut 3 bases from V and 5 bases from J, with 11 bases between. The CDR3 has 13 amino acids. CDR1 SGHAT and CDR2 FQNNGV come from the germline V gene.

J is TRBJ1-5 and V is TRBV4-1; 7 nucleotides line up with TRBD1. Looked up from germline, CDR1 is MGHRA and CDR2 is YSYEKL. V shed 0 bases and J 6 bases; nucleotides not matched to a gene: 8. The length of the CDR3 is 16 residues. The DNA for the CDR3 is TGCGCCAGCAGCCAAGATCCGCCAGGGGGAGTTCAGCCCCAGCATTTT. Translated, it gives CASSQDPPGGVQPQHF.

This clonotype has a handful of counts. The rearrangement uses TRBV20-1 and TRBJ2-3; no clear D. The CDR3 has 14 amino acids. With 5 bases removed from V and 2 bases from J, the gap between germline ends came to 14 bases. Germline values: CDR1 DFQATT, CDR2 SNEGSKA (reference sequence). CDR3 sequence reads: CSAPDPQFTDTQYF. Here the CDR3 DNA reads TGCAGTGCTCCCGACCCCCAGTTCACAGATACGCAGTATTTT.

This clonotype turned up a few times. The chain recombines TRBV20-1 with TRBJ1-1; D not certain. The CDR3 consists of 15 residues. Per germline, CDR1 DFQATT and CDR2 SNEGSKA (reference sequence). V dropped 3 bases and J dropped 1 base, with 15 bases sitting between them. The CDR3 loop reads CSASPRGRRNTEAFF. CDR3 DNA: TGCAGTGCTAGCCCCCGGGGTAGGAGGAACACTGAAGCTTTCTTT.